Below, 13 T cell receptor beta chains from the same sample are listed, as sequenced in a study of T cell responses to AZD1222 COVID-19 vaccine. Produced via immunoSEQ multiplex PCR; TCRdb's table is partial and in-frame only. This sample has some 150,000 clones; more than 70% occur once, and the top ten carry about 3.7%. The sample here was peripheral blood, taken on day 0 of MenACWY control vaccination. The origin of the receptors is an adult in good health.

With respect to this clone: Here the CDR3 omits its conserved ending phenylalanine or tryptophan, so a read error is the likely source. No DNA is shown, since the ends of the CDR3 on it are uncertain; the CDR3 is the one TCRdb lists. Here the CDR3 reads CASRPAGLSPQL. The gene calls are TRBV5-5 and TRBJ1-2. Germline V gives CDR1 SGHKS, CDR2 YYEKEE (reference sequence). The CDR3 is 12 residues long, ends included.

This clone came up a few times. The rearrangement joins TRBV2 to TRBJ1-6, with 9 bases aligning to TRBD1. The V segment lost 7 bases and the J segment 9 bases; nucleotides outside the gene matches: 7. Germline assignment: CDR1 SNHLY and CDR2 FYNNEI. The length of the CDR3 is 14 residues. The DNA for the CDR3 is TGTGCCAGCAATTCTGGGACAGGGATTTCACCCCTCCACTTT. Residues: CASNSGTGISPLHF.

V usage is TRBV15 and J usage is TRBJ2-3, with TRBD1 identical over 7 bases. The CDR3 consists of 15 residues. Germline V gene lookup returns CDR1 LNHNV and CDR2 YYDKDF (reference sequence). V trimming: 8 bases; J trimming: 0 bases; junction bases outside the gene matches: 8. The chain's CDR3 is CATARGPTSTDTQYF. DNA for the CDR3: TGTGCCACCGCGAGGGGGCCAACTAGCACAGATACGCAGTATTTT.

The V and J genes are TRBV3-1 (or the pseudogene TRBV3-2) and TRBJ2-7; tentative D call: TRBD2 (6 bases). V gave up 0 bases and J gave up 5 bases, with 8 bases separating them. Germline lookup yields CDR1 LGHDT and CDR2 YNNKEL (reference sequence). This CDR3 has 13 residues. The CDR3, as DNA: TGTGCCAGCAGCCAAGACAGGGAGGACGAGCAGTACTTC. Translating it yields CASSQDREDEQYF.

This sequence joins TRBV7-9 and TRBJ2-7; the D is unclear. Between the trimmed V and J ends, which lost 5 bases and 3 bases, there was a span of 8 bases. The CDR3 runs to 12 residues. Germline CDR1 is SEHNR and CDR2 is FQNEAQ (reference sequence). CDR3: CASSRNDYEQYF. The CDR3 nucleotides read TGTGCCAGCAGCCGGAACGACTACGAGCAGTACTTC. The whole variable domain, remainder taken from reference TRBV7-9 and TRBJ2-7, is DTGVSQNPRHKITKRGQNVTFRCDPISEHNRLYWYRQTLGQGPEFLTYFQNEAQLEKSRLLSDRFSAERPKGSFSTLEIQRTEQGDSAMYLCASSRNDYEQYFGPGTRLTVT.

The J gene is TRBJ2-7, the V gene TRBV3-1 (or the pseudogene TRBV3-2); D might be TRBD2 (6 bases). Germline lookup yields CDR1 LGHDT and CDR2 YNNKEL (reference sequence). The CDR3 length is 14 residues. With 1 base removed from V and 7 bases from J, the gap between germline ends came to 14 bases. The CDR3 protein is CASSQGNGGREQYF. For the CDR3, the DNA is TGTGCCAGCAGCCAAGGGAATGGAGGGAGAGAGCAGTACTTC.

The rearrangement joins TRBV7-2 to TRBJ1-6; D gene unclear. The germline V gene encodes CDR1 SGHTA and CDR2 FQGNSA. V lost 4 bases and J 11 bases, leaving 12 bases between the germline ends. The CDR3 loop spans 13 amino acids. CDR3: CASSSGLNAPLHF. DNA for the CDR3: TGTGCCAGCAGCTCCGGACTGAACGCACCCCTCCACTTT.

Regarding this clone: At one end the junction does not follow the germline gene, possibly because of a read error. V gene TRBV7-7 combines with J gene TRBJ2-3, with TRBD2 matching 11 bases. This CDR3 region has 15 residues. CDR1 SSHAT and CDR2 FNYEAQ come from the germline V gene (reference sequence). Written as DNA, the CDR3 is TGTGCTAGCAGCCCCACTAGCGGGGGTCTAGATACGCAGTATTTT. This sequence encodes CASSPTSGGLDTQYF.

The CDR3 loop reads CATSSAGGWNTEAFF. CDR3 bases: TGTGCCACCAGCTCCGCTGGGGGGTGGAACACTGAAGCTTTCTTT. The chain has TRBV15 and TRBJ1-1, with D perhaps TRBD1 (5 bases). CDR1 is LNHNV, CDR2 YYDKDF, per germline (reference sequence). This CDR3 is built from 15 residues. V was trimmed by 5 bases and J by 1 base, leaving 14 bases between them.

The rearrangement uses TRBV19 and TRBJ1-2, with 8 bases identical to TRBD1. This CDR3 contains 15 residues. Germline V gene lookup returns CDR1 LNHDA and CDR2 SQIVND (reference sequence). V dropped 7 bases and J dropped 3; count of bases not matched to a gene: 10. The CDR3 region is CASMLPGQDHYGYTF. DNA for the CDR3: TGTGCCAGTATGCTCCCGGGACAGGACCACTATGGCTACACCTTC.

In regard to this clone: Compared with germline, one end of the junction differs, possibly owing to a read error. This chain links TRBV11-2 with TRBJ2-7; perhaps D is TRBD1 or TRBD2 (6 bases each). Germline-derived CDR1 and CDR2 are SGHAT and FQNNGV. The CDR3 contains 11 residues. The DNA of the CDR3 is TGTGCCAGCAGCATACAGGGACTGCTCAACTTC. It codes for CASSIQGLLNF.

The V gene is TRBV6-5, the J gene TRBJ1-5, with 9 bases identical to TRBD1. Germline CDR1 and CDR2: MNHEY and SVGAGI. The ends lost 2 bases at V and 4 bases at J; junction bases unmatched: 3. There are 15 residues in the CDR3. CDR3 nucleotide sequence: TGTGCCAGCAGTTACGGAGGGACAGGGAATCAGCCCCAGCATTTT. This codes for CASSYGGTGNQPQHF.

This clone has only one observation. The chain joins TRBV4-2 to TRBJ2-7; no clear D gene. Trimming removed 4 bases at V and 2 bases at J, with 15 bases between. The CDR3 totals 15 residues. The germline CDR1 and CDR2 sequences are LGHNA and YNFKEQ. The CDR3 is CASSRELRRAYEQYF. DNA for the CDR3: TGTGCCAGCAGCCGAGAACTCAGACGGGCCTACGAGCAGTACTTC.